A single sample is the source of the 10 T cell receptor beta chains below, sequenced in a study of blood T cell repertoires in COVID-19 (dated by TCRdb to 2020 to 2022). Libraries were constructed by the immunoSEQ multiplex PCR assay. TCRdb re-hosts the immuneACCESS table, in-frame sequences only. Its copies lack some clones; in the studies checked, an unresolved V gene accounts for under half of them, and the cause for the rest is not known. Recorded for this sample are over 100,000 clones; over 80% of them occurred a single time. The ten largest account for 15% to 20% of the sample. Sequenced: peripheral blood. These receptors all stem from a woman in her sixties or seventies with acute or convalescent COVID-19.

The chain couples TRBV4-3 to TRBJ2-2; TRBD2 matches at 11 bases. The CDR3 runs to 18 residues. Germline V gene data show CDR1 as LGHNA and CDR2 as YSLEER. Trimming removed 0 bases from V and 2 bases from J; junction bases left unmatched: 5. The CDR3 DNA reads TGCGCCAGCAGCCAAGATGGGGGACTAGCGGATAACACCGGGGAGCTGTTTTTT. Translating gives CASSQDGGLADNTGELFF.

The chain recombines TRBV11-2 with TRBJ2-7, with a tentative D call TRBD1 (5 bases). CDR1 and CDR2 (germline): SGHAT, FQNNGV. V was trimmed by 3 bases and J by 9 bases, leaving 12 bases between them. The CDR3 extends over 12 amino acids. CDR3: CASSFDSLGQYF. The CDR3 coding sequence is TGTGCCAGCAGCTTTGACAGCTTAGGGCAGTACTTC.

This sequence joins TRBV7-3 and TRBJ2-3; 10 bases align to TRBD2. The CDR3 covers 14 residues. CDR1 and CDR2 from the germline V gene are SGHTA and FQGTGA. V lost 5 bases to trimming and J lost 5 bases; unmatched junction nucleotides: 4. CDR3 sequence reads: CASSSGRARDTQYF. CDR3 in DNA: TGTGCCAGCAGCAGCGGGAGGGCCAGAGATACGCAGTATTTT.

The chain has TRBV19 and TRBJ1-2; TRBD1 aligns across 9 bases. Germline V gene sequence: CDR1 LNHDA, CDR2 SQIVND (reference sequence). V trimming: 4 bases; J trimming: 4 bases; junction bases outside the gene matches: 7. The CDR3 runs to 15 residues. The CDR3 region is CASSTSGTGIYGYTF. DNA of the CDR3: TGTGCCAGTAGTACCTCCGGGACAGGGATCTATGGCTACACCTTC.

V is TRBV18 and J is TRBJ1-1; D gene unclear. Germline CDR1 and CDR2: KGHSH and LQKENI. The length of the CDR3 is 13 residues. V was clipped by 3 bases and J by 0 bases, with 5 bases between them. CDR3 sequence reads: CASSPAVNTEAFF. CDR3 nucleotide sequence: TGTGCCAGCTCACCTGCAGTGAACACTGAAGCTTTCTTT.

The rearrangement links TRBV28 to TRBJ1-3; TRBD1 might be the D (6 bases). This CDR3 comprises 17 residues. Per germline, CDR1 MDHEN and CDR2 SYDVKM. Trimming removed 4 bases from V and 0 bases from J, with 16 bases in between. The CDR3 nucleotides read TGTGCCAGCAGTTCCAGGGGACGCGGGAGCTCTGGAAACACCATATATTTT. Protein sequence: CASSSRGRGSSGNTIYF.

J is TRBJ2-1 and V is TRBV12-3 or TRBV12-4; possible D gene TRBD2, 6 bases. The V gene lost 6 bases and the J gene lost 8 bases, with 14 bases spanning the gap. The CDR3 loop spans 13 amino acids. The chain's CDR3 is CASRDSPGDEQFF. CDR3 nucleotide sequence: TGTGCCAGCAGGGACTCCCCGGGGGATGAGCAGTTCTTC.

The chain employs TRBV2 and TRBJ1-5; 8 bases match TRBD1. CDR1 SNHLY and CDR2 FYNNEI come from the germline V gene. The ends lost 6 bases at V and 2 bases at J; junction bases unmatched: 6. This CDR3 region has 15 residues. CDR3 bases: TGTGCCAGCAGCGCCAGGGGGCTTGGCAATCAGCCCCAGCATTTT. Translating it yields CASSARGLGNQPQHF.

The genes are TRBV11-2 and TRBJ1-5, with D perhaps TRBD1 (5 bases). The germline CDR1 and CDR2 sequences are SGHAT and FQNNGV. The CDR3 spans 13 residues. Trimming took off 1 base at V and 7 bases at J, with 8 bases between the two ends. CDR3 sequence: CASSLAGLQPQHF. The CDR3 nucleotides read TGTGCCAGCAGCTTAGCAGGGTTACAGCCCCAGCATTTT.

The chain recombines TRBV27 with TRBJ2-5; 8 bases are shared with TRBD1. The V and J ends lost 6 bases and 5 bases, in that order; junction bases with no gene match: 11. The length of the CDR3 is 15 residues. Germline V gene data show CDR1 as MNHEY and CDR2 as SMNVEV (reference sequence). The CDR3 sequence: CASRPDRGARETQYF. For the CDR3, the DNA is TGTGCCAGCAGACCTGACAGGGGCGCCCGGGAGACCCAGTACTTC.